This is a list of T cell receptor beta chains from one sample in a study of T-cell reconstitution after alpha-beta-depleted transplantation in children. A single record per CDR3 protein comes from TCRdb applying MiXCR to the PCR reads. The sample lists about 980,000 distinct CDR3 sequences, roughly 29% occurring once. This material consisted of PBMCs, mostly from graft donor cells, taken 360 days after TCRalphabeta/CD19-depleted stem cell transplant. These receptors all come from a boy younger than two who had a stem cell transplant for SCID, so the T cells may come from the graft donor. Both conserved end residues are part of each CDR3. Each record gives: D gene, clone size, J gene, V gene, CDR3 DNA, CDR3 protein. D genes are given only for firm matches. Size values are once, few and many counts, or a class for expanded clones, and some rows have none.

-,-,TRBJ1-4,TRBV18,TGTGCCAGCTCACCACAAGGGGGGACAACTAATGAAAAACTGTTTTTT,CASSPQGGTTNEKLFF
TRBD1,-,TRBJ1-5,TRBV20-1,TGCAGTGCGGAAAGCCCGGGACAGGGTTCCAATCAGCCCCAGCATTTT,CSAESPGQGSNQPQHF
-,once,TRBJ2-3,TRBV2,TGTGCCAGCAGTGACAGGAGAGTGGGCGGCAGGGGACGCACAGATACGCAGTATTTT,CASSDRRVGGRGRTDTQYF
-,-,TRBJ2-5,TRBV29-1,TGCAGCGGGGTAAGACCCCCCCAAGAGACCCAGTACTTC,CSGVRPPQETQYF
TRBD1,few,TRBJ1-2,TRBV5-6,TGTGCCAGCAGACCACAGGGGAGTGATGGCTACACCTTC,CASRPQGSDGYTF
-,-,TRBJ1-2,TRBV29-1,TGCAGCGTAGGGGAATATGGCTACACCTTC,CSVGEYGYTF
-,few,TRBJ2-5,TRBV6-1,TGTGCCAGCAGAAAGTACGGGGCTAAAGACGAGACCCAGTACTTC,CASRKYGAKDETQYF
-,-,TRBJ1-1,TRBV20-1,TGCAGTGCTAGAGAGAGGGGTCAGGGGAACACTGAAGCTTTCTTT,CSARERGQGNTEAFF
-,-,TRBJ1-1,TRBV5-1,TGCGCCAGCAGCAACAGACCCGGGACAATATTGAACACTGAAGCTTTCTTT,CASSNRPGTILNTEAFF
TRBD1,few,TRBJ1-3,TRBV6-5,TGTGCCAGCAGTTCCACCAGGGGGTTCGGAAACACCATATATTTT,CASSSTRGFGNTIYF
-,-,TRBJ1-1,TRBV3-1,TGTGCCAGCGGGGGGCGGCGGAACACTGAAGCTTTCTTT,CASGGRRNTEAFF
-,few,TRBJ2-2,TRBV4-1,TGCGCCAGCAGCCCCCCTGGGGGAATCGGAGCCGGGGAGCTGTTTTTT,CASSPPGGIGAGELFF
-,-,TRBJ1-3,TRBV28,TGTGCCAGCAGCTTCACCGGGACATGGATGGGGAGCTCTGGAAACACCATATATTTT,CASSFTGTWMGSSGNTIYF
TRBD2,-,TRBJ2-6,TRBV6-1,TGTGCCAGCAGTGATCTTAGCGGGGGGGCCTCCGGGGCCAACGTCCTGACTTTC,CASSDLSGGASGANVLTF
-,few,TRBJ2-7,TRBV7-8,TGTGCCAGCCGAACCGGGGCGGCTCTTACCTACGAGCAGTACTTC,CASRTGAALTYEQYF
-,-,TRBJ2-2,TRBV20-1,TGCAGTGCTAGAGACACTTCTGGGGAGCTGTTTTTT,CSARDTSGELFF
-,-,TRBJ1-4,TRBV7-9,TGTGCCAGCAGCTTCCCCTCGGGTTCTAATGAAAAACTGTTTTTT,CASSFPSGSNEKLFF
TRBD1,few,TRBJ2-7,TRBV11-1,TGTGCCAGCAGCAAAACGGACAGGGCGGCCTACGAGCAGTACTTC,CASSKTDRAAYEQYF
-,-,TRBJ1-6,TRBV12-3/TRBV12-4,TGTGCCAGCAGCTCGGACTCCCAAGCGAAGAATTCACCCCTCCACTTT,CASSSDSQAKNSPLHF
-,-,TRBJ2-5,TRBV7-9,TGTGCCAGCAGCTTAGGGGAGCTAGTGTACCAAGAGACCCAGTACTTC,CASSLGELVYQETQYF
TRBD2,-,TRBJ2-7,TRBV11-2,TGTGCCAGCAGCTTTAAGCTAGCGGGATTTGGTGAGCAGTACTTC,CASSFKLAGFGEQYF
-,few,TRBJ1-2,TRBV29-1,TGCAGCGTTGAAGATCCCCTCCCGGAGGGCTTCTATGGCTACACCTTC,CSVEDPLPEGFYGYTF
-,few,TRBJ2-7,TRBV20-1,TGCAGTGCTTCGGGGTGGGGGTACGAGCAGTACTTC,CSASGWGYEQYF
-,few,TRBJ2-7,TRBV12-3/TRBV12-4,TGTGCCAGCAGTTTAAGTCAGGCCTCCTACGAGCAGTACTTC,CASSLSQASYEQYF
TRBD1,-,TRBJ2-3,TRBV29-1,TGCAGCGTCGCGACAGGGGGCGAAGCAGATACGCAGTATTTT,CSVATGGEADTQYF
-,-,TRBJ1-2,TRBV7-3,TGTGCCAGCAGCCTAACCCCCTTAGGGTCTGGCTACACCTTC,CASSLTPLGSGYTF
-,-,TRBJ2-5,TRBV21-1,TGTGCCAGCAGCAAATACAGGGTGGTGGAGACCCAGTACTTC,CASSKYRVVETQYF
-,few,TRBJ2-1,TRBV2,TGTGCCAGCAGACCCAACAATGAGCAGTTCTTC,CASRPNNEQFF
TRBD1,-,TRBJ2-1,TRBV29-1,TGCAGCGTTGAAGGGGGGAGCCCCGGGACAGTCTACAATGAGCAGTTCTTC,CSVEGGSPGTVYNEQFF
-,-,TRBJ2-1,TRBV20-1,TGCAGTGCTAGAGATCTCCAGAAGTACAATGAGCAGTTCTTC,CSARDLQKYNEQFF
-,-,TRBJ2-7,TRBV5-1,TGCGCCAGCAGCTTGGCGTCCTTAGCCTACGAGCAGTACTTC,CASSLASLAYEQYF
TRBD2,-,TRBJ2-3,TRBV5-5,TGTGCCAGCAGTCCACGACCGGGACTAGCGGGGATCTATACGCAGTATTTT,CASSPRPGLAGIYTQYF
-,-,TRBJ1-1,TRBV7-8,TGTGCCAGCAGCTTAGCGCAGGGGACCAACGTTGAAGCTTTCTTT,CASSLAQGTNVEAFF